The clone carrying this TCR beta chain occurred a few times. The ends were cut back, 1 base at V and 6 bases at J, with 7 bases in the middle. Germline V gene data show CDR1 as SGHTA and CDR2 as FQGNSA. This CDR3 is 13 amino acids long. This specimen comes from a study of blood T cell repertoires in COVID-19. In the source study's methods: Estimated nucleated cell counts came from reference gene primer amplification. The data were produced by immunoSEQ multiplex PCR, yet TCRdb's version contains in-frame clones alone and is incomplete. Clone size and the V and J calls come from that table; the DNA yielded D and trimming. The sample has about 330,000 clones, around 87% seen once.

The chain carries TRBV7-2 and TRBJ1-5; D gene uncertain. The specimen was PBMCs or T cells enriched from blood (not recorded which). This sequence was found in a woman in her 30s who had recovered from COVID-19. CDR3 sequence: CASSLGPGQPQHF. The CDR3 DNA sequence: TGTGCCAGCAGCTTAGGCCCCGGTCAGCCCCAGCATTTT.